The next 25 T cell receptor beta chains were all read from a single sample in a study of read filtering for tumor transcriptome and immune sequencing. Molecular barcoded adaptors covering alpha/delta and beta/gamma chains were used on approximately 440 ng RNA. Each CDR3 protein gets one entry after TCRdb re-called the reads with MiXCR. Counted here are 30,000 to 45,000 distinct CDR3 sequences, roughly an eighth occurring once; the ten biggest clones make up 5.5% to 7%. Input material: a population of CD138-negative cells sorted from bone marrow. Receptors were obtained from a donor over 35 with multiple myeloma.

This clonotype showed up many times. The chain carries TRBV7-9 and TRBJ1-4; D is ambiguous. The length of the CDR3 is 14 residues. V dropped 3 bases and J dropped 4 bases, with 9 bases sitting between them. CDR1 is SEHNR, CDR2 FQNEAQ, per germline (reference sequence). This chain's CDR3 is CASSLGRLNEKLFF. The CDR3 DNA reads TGTGCCAGCAGCTTGGGTCGGCTTAATGAAAAACTGTTTTTT.

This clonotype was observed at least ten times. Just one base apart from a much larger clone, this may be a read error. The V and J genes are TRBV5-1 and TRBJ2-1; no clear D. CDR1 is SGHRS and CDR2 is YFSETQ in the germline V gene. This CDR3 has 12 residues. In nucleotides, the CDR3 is TGCGCCAGCAGCTTGGTGCGGAATGGGCAGTTCTTC. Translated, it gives CASSLVRNGQFF.

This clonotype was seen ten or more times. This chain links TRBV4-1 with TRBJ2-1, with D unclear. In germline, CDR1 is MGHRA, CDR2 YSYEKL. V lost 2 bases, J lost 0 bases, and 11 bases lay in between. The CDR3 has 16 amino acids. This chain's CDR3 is CASSQLFAVSYNEQFF. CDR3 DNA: TGCGCCAGCAGCCAACTTTTTGCGGTCTCCTACAATGAGCAGTTCTTC.

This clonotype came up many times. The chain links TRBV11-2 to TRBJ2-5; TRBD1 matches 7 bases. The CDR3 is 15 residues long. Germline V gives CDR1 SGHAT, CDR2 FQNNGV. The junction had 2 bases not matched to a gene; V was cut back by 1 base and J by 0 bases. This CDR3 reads CASSLGDRDQETQYF. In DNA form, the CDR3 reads TGTGCCAGCAGCTTAGGAGACAGGGACCAAGAGACCCAGTACTTC.

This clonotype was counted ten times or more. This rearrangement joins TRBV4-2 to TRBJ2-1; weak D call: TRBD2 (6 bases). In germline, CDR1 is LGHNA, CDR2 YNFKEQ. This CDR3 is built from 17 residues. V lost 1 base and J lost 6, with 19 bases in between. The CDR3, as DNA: TGTGCCAGCAGCCAAGGACAGCGGGCGGGCTTAAGCAATGAGCAGTTCTTC. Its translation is CASSQGQRAGLSNEQFF.

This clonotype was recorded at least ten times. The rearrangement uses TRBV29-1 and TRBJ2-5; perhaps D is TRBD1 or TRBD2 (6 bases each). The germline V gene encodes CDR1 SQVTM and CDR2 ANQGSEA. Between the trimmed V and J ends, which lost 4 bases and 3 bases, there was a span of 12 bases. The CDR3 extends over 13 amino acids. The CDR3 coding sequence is TGCAGCGTTGGGGGGGCCTCTAAAGAGACCCAGTACTTC. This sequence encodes CSVGGASKETQYF.

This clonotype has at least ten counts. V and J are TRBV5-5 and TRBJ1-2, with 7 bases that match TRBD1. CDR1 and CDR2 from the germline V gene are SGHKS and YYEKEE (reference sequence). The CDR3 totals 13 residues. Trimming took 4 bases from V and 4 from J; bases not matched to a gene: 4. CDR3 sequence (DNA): TGTGCCAGCAGCCCGACAGGGCCCTATGGCTACACCTTC. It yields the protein CASSPTGPYGYTF.

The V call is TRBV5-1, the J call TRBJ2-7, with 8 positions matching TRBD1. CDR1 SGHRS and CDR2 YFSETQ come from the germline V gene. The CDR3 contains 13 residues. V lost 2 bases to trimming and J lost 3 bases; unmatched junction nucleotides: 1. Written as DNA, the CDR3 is TGCGCCAGCAGCTTCGGGACAGGCTACGAGCAGTACTTC. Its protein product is CASSFGTGYEQYF. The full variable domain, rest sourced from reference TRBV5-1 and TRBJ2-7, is KAGVTQTPRYLIKTRGQQVTLSCSPISGHRSVSWYQQTPGQGLQFLFEYFSETQRNKGNFPGRFSGRQFSNSRSEMNVSTLELGDSALYLCASSFGTGYEQYFGPGTRLTVT.

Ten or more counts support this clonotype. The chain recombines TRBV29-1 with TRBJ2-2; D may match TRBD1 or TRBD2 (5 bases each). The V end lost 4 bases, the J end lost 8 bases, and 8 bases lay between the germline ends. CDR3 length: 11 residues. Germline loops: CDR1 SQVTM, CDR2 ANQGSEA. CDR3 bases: TGCAGCGTTGGAGGGGCAGGGGAGCTGTTTTTT. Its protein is CSVGGAGELFF.

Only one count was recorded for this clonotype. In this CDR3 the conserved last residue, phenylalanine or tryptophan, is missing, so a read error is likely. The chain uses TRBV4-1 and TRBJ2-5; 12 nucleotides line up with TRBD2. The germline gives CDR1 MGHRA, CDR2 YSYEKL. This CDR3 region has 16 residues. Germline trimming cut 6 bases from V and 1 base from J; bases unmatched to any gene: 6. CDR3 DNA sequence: TGCGCCAGCAGGCCTACTAGCGGGGGGCCCCAAGAGACCCAGTACTTG. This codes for CASRPTSGGPQETQYL.

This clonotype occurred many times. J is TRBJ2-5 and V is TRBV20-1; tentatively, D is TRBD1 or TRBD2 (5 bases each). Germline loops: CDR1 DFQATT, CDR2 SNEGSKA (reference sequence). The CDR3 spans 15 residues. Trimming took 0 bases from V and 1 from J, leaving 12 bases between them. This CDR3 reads CSARDGAAVQETQYF. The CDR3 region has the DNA TGCAGTGCTAGAGATGGGGCAGCGGTCCAAGAGACCCAGTACTTC.

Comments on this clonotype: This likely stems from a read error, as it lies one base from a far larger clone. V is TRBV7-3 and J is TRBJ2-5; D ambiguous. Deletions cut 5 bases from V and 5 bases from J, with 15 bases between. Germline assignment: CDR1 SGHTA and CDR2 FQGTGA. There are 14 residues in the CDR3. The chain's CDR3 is CASSLYQRLETQYF. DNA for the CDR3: TGTGCCAGCAGCCTCTATCAGAGGTTGGAGACCCAGTACTTC.

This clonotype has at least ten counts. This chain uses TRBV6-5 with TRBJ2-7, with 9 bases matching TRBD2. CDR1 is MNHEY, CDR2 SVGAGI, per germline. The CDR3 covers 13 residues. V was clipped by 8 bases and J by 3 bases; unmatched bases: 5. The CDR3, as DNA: TGTGCCAGCCGGGCGGGAGGGGACTACGAGCAGTACTTC. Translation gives CASRAGGDYEQYF.

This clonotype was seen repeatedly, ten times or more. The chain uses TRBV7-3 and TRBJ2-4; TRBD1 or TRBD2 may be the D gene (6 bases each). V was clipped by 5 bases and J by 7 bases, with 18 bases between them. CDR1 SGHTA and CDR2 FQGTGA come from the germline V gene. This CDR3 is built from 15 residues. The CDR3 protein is CASSQILGGGNIQYF. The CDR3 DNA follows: TGTGCCAGCAGCCAGATTCTGGGGGGCGGGAACATTCAGTACTTC.

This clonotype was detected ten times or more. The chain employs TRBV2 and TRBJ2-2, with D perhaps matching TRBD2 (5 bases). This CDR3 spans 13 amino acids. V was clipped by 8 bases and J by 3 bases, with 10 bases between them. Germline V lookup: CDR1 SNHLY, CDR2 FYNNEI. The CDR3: CASRRRDTGELFF. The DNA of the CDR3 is TGTGCCAGCCGGAGGCGGGACACCGGGGAGCTGTTTTTT.

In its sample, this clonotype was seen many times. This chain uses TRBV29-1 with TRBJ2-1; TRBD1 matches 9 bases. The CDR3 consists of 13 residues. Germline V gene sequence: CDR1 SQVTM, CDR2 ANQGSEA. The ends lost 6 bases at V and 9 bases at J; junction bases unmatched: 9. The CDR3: CSVPRDREFEQFF. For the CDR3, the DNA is TGCAGCGTCCCCCGGGACAGGGAGTTTGAGCAGTTCTTC.

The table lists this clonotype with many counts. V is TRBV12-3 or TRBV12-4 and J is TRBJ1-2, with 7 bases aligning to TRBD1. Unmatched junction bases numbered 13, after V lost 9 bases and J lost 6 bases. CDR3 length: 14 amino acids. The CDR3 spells CASSPRTRGHGYTF. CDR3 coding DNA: TGTGCCAGTAGTCCCCGCACAAGGGGGCATGGCTACACCTTC.

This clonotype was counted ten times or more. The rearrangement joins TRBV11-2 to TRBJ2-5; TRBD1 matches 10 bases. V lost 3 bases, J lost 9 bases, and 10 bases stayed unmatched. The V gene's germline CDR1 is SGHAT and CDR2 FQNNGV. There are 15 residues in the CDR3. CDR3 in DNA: TGTGCCAGCAGCTTTGACCTGACAGGGGGCTCTGCCCAGTACTTC. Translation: CASSFDLTGGSAQYF.

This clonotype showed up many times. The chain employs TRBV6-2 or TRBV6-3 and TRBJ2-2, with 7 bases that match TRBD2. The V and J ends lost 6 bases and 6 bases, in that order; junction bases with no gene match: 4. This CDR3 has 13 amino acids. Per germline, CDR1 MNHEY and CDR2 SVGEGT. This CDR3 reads CASSATSAGELFF. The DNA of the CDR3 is TGTGCCAGCAGCGCCACTAGCGCCGGGGAGCTGTTTTTT.

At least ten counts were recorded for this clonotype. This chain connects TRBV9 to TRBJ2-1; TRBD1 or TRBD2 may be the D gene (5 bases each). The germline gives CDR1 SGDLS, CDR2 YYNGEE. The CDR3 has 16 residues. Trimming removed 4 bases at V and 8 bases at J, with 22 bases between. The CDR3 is CASSPRWGGLSHEQFF. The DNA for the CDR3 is TGTGCCAGCAGCCCCCGTTGGGGCGGGTTGAGTCATGAGCAGTTCTTC.

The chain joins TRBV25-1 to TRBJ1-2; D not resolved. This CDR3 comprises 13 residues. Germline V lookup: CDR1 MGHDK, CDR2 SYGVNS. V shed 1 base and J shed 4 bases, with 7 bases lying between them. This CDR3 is CASSESGLYGYTF. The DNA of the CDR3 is TGTGCCAGCAGTGAATCGGGCCTCTATGGCTACACCTTC.

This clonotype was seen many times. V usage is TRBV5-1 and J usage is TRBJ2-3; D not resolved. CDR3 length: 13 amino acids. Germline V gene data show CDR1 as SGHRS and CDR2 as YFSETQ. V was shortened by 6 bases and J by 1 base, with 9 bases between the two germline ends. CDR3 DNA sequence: TGCGCCAGCAATCAAGGCCGCACAGATACGCAGTATTTT. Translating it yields CASNQGRTDTQYF.

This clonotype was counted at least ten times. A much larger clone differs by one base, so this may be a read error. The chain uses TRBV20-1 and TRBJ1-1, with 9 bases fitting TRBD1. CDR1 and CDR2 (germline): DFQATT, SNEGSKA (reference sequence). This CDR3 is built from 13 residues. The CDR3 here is CSAWDRENIEAFF. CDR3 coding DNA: TGCAGTGCTTGGGACAGGGAGAACATTGAAGCTTTCTTT.

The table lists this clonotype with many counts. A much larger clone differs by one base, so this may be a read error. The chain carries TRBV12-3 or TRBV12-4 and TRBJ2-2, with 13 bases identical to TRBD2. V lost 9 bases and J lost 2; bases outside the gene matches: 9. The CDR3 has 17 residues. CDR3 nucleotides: TGTGCCAGAAGTCCAAGGACTAGCGGGGGTAACACCGGGGAGCTGTTTTTT. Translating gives CARSPRTSGGNTGELFF.

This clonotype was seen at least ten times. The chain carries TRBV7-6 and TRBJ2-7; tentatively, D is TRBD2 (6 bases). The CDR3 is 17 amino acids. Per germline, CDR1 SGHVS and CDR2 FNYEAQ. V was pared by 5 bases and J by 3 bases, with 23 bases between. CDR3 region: CASSPLPTSRGDYEQYF. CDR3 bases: TGTGCCAGCAGCCCCCTACCGACTAGTCGCGGGGACTACGAGCAGTACTTC.